The next 11 T cell receptor beta chains were all read from a single sample in a study of T cells after yellow fever vaccination. TCRdb re-analysed the 5' RACE reads in MiXCR, keeping a single row per CDR3 protein. The sample gives 300,000 to 450,000 distinct CDR3 sequences, about 8.3% of which show up once; approximately 15% is in the top ten. This material consisted of PBMCs, taken approximately 47 days after the first yellow fever vaccination. The receptor source for this set is a man in his late teens or twenties who received the YFV17D yellow fever vaccine.

This clonotype was recorded many times. DNA of the CDR3: TGTGCCAGCAGTTTCGCATCGAGCTCCTACGAGCAGTACTTC. Protein: CASSFASSSYEQYF. The rearrangement joins TRBV12-3 or TRBV12-4 to TRBJ2-7; D is unresolved. V lost 3 bases and J 0 bases, leaving 9 bases between the germline ends. The CDR3 is made up of 14 amino acids.

The chain carries TRBV12-3 or TRBV12-4 and TRBJ2-7; 8 bases fit TRBD2. This CDR3 region has 18 residues. The junction had 17 bases not matched to a gene; V was cut back by 0 bases and J by 7 bases. The CDR3 region has the DNA TGTGCCAGCAGTTTAGCGCCAATTTCCGGGGGGGGCCGGTGGGAGCAGTACTTC. This sequence encodes CASSLAPISGGGRWEQYF.

This clonotype was seen once. This clone may be a read error of a much larger clone one base away. The chain combines TRBV5-1 with TRBJ2-1, with TRBD1 matching over 8 bases. V lost 5 bases, J lost 7 bases, and 11 bases stayed unmatched. This CDR3 has 15 amino acids. In germline, CDR1 is SGHRS, CDR2 YFSETQ. CDR3 sequence (DNA): TGCGCCAGCAGAGGAGGACAGGGCGTGACGAATGAGCAGTTCTTC. Residues: CASRGGQGVTNEQFF.

This clonotype was picked up a small number of times. The chain employs TRBV3-1 and TRBJ2-5, with TRBD2 matching over 8 bases. V dropped 5 bases and J dropped 1; count of bases not matched to a gene: 3. The CDR3 has 14 amino acids. Looked up from germline, CDR1 is LGHDT and CDR2 is YNNKEL (reference sequence). The CDR3 nucleotides are TGTGCCAGCAGCAATAGCGGGGTCCAAGAGACCCAGTACTTC. Encoded protein: CASSNSGVQETQYF.

This chain joins TRBV7-2 and TRBJ1-1, with a possible D match to TRBD1 (6 bases). This CDR3 region has 14 residues. Per the germline V gene, CDR1 is SGHTA and CDR2 is FQGNSA. Trimming took off 5 bases at V and 3 bases at J, with 13 bases between the two ends. Written as DNA, the CDR3 is TGTGCCAGCAGCCCCTATCGGGGGCACACTGAAGCTTTCTTT. It is translated as CASSPYRGHTEAFF.

This clonotype turned up a few times. This rearrangement joins TRBV5-4 to TRBJ2-7, with D possibly being TRBD2 (6 bases). The germline V gene encodes CDR1 SGHNT and CDR2 YYREEE (reference sequence). The V end lost 4 bases, the J end lost 4 bases, and 15 bases lay between the germline ends. The CDR3 consists of 14 residues. Here the CDR3 reads CASSLERADYEQYF. The CDR3 coding sequence is TGTGCCAGCAGCCTAGAGCGGGCCGATTACGAGCAGTACTTC.

The rearrangement links TRBV27 to TRBJ2-1; 9 positions match TRBD2. CDR1 is MNHEY and CDR2 is SMNVEV in the germline V gene (reference sequence). This CDR3 contains 20 residues. Trimming cost V 6 bases and J 7 bases; bases outside gene matches: 25. The CDR3: CASRPRGLAGMSYKGNEQFF. The CDR3 nucleotides read TGTGCCAGCAGACCAAGGGGGCTAGCGGGGATGTCATACAAAGGGAATGAGCAGTTCTTC.

V gene TRBV11-2 combines with J gene TRBJ2-5, with 7 bases identical to TRBD2. V lost 5 bases, J lost 2 bases, and 17 bases stayed unmatched. CDR3 size: 18 residues. Germline V gene lookup returns CDR1 SGHAT and CDR2 FQNNGV. The CDR3 DNA is TGTGCCAGCAGCCAGTCTGCTCTTCGCGGGGGAGTTCAAGAGACCCAGTACTTC. Protein product: CASSQSALRGGVQETQYF. Using reference TRBV11-2 and TRBJ2-5 for the parts outside the CDR3, the full variable domain is EAGVAQSPRYKIIEKRQSVAFWCNPISGHATLYWYQQILGQGPKLLIQFQNNGVVDDSQLPKDRFSAERLKGVDSTLKIQPAKLEDSAVYLCASSQSALRGGVQETQYFGPGTRLLVL.

This clonotype occurred a few times. J is TRBJ1-5 and V is TRBV4-1, with a possible D match to TRBD1 (6 bases). The CDR3 runs to 15 residues. Trimming shortened V by 0 bases and J by 3 bases, and 9 bases separated the two germline ends. Germline CDR1 MGHRA, CDR2 YSYEKL. The CDR3 bases are TGCGCCAGCAGCCAAGACGGGGGGCACAATCAGCCCCAGCATTTT. Translated, it gives CASSQDGGHNQPQHF.

The CDR3 here is CSAGGSNNQPQHF. The CDR3 nucleotides read TGCAGTGCGGGTGGTAGTAACAATCAGCCCCAGCATTTT. The chain joins TRBV20-1 to TRBJ1-5; D ambiguous. The CDR3 sequence is 13 residues long. Trimming left V 6 bases short and J 3 bases short, with 12 bases between. The germline CDR1 and CDR2 sequences are DFQATT and SNEGSKA (reference sequence).

This clonotype turned up a few times. This chain connects TRBV6-2 or TRBV6-3 to TRBJ2-7, with D perhaps being TRBD1 or TRBD2 (5 bases each). Germline V lookup: CDR1 MNHEY, CDR2 SVGEGT. There are 12 residues in the CDR3. The V and J ends lost 4 bases and 6 bases respectively, with 10 bases between them. For the CDR3, the DNA is TGTGCCAGCAGTTTGAATGGGGGCGAGCAGTACGTC. It encodes CASSLNGGEQYV.